This T cell receptor (beta chain) was captured by sequencing in a study of blood T cell repertoires in COVID-19. Study at large: Nucleic acid was either cDNA or gDNA, and it came from T cells, B-cell-depleted T cells, or PBMCs.

Here immunoSEQ multiplex PCR was the method, and the copy in TCRdb shows in-frame clones only, minus some. This sample has under 200,000 clones, with 83% found just once. V lost 6 bases and J lost 2, with 16 bases in between. The CDR3 runs 15 residues. Germline assignment: CDR1 LNHNV and CDR2 YYDKDF (reference sequence). This chain links TRBV15 with TRBJ1-1; weak D call: TRBD1 (6 bases). What was sequenced was peripheral blood. This clonotype was sampled from a human donor in a cohort sampled during active COVID-19. The CDR3 region is CATSLPGAPNTEAFF. Here the CDR3 DNA reads TGTGCCACCAGTCTTCCAGGGGCACCTAACACTGAAGCTTTCTTT. The whole variable domain, remainder taken from reference TRBV15 and TRBJ1-1, is DAMVIQNPRYQVTQFGKPVTLSCSQTLNHNVMYWYQQKSSQAPKLLFHYYDKDFNNEADTPDNFQSRRPNTSFCFLDIRSPGLGDTAMYLCATSLPGAPNTEAFFGQGTRLTVV.